This T cell receptor beta chain comes out of a study of blood T cell repertoires in COVID-19. Study at large: From T cells, B-cell-depleted T cells, or PBMCs came the material, which was cDNA or gDNA.

The CDR3 is made up of 14 amino acids. V was pared by 2 bases and J by 6 bases, with 13 bases between. The germline CDR1 and CDR2 sequences are MNHEY and SVGAGI. This study enrolled people aged roughly 18 to 89 from under 25 US geographic areas. Participants classified as exposed had met a COVID-19 case within 2 weeks before study entry. In the study's own analysis: Nucleated cell number was recorded as an estimate derived from reference gene primer amplification. Some clones are missing from TCRdb's copy, which holds only in-frame ones; the method was immunoSEQ multiplex PCR. V and J calls and clone size come straight from that table; D and trimming were deduced from the DNA. This table holds 250,000 or so clones, roughly four fifths found once.

The sample comprised PBMCs or T cells enriched from blood (not recorded which). V and J are TRBV6-5 and TRBJ1-2; D unresolved. This TCR came from a woman aged 40 to 49 who had been exposed to COVID-19. The CDR3 DNA reads TGTGCCAGCAGTTACGGCGGCGTTCAGAATGGCTACACCTTC. As protein: CASSYGGVQNGYTF.